The source of this T cell receptor beta chain is a study of shared clonotypes between healthy human individuals. The overall study: Each donor had three CD4 naive, three CD4 memory, two CD8 naive and one CD8 memory plate.

Germline V gene sequence: CDR1 SGHNT, CDR2 YENEEA. The ends lost 5 bases at V and 6 bases at J; junction bases unmatched: 9. This CDR3 contains 14 residues. Data came from immunoSEQ multiplex PCR; TCRdb stores just in-frame clones and leaves some out. The sample has 150,000 to 200,000 clones; 66% are singletons. General study points: Estimated clonotype richness was generally higher in naive than memory subsets. Unshared clonotypes carried lower generation probabilities than those common to all four donors.

Regarding this clone: What it recognizes is unknown.

Researchers partitioned CD4+ cells into CD45RA+ naive and CD45RA-negative memory subsets. The chain couples TRBV11-3 to TRBJ2-7; 8 bases line up with TRBD2. Material: memory CD4+ T cells sorted from blood. Subset here: CD45RA-negative fraction. The sequence was collected from a young man in good health. CDR3 region: CASSAGGVFGEQYF. The CDR3 nucleotides are TGTGCCAGCAGCGCCGGGGGGGTATTCGGCGAGCAGTACTTC.